This entry lists 3 T cell receptor beta chains sequenced from one sample in a study of OX40 agonist ivuxolimab in advanced cancers. Libraries were built with the immunoSEQ multiplex PCR assay. TCRdb mirrors the immuneACCESS table, restricted to in-frame sequences. Some clones are absent from its copies; in checked studies, under half trace to an unresolved V gene, and the reason for the others is unknown. The sample table lists 63,000 or so clones, less than 90% of them with a count of one. About 8% of the sample comes from the top ten. The sample was CD4+ or CD8+ T cells sorted from blood, taken in a trial of the OX40 agonist ivuxolimab. These receptors originate from an adult with an advanced solid tumor such as melanoma, head and neck, liver or kidney cancer.

The chain joins TRBV19 to TRBJ2-5, with D tentatively TRBD1 (6 bases). V lost 4 bases to trimming and J lost 2 bases, with 14 bases between them. The CDR3 has 15 residues. Germline V gives CDR1 LNHDA, CDR2 SQIVND (reference sequence). CDR3 sequence (DNA): TGTGCCAGTAGTACCTGGACAGCGAGACAAGAGACCCAGTACTTC. Amino acids: CASSTWTARQETQYF.

The chain joins TRBV7-9 to TRBJ2-3; 8 nucleotides line up with TRBD2. V lost 6 bases, J lost 0 bases, and 2 bases stayed unmatched. The CDR3 is made up of 14 amino acids. Germline V gives CDR1 SEHNR, CDR2 FQNEAQ (reference sequence). The CDR3 here is CASSSSGSTDTQYF. The CDR3 bases are TGTGCCAGCAGTTCTAGCGGGAGCACAGATACGCAGTATTTT.

The V and J genes are TRBV30 and TRBJ1-6, with D unresolved. V dropped 1 base and J dropped 3 bases, with 10 bases sitting between them. CDR3 length: 15 amino acids. From germline, CDR1 is GTSNPN and CDR2 SVGIG (reference sequence). The CDR3 DNA reads TGTGCCTGGAGTGGACGTGCGTTCTATAATTCACCCCTCCACTTT. Translation: CAWSGRAFYNSPLHF.